One and the same sample provided the 22 T cell receptor beta chains below, sequenced in a study of T cells in Graves' hyperthyroidism and ophthalmopathy. The investigators amplified TCR beta CDR3 regions from RNA transcripts. In the first-round RT-PCR of the TCR CDR3, the HTBI primer set was used. TCRdb used MiXCR to reprocess the multiplex PCR reads, holding one entry per CDR3 protein. The sample records approximately 400,000 distinct CDR3 sequences, about 14% being singletons. Sequencing input: blood. Every receptor here comes from a woman younger than 45 with Graves' ophthalmopathy.

The chain links TRBV9 to TRBJ2-2; a possible D gene is TRBD2 (6 bases). With 0 bases removed from V and 4 bases from J, the gap between germline ends came to 13 bases. This CDR3 has 16 residues. The V gene's germline CDR1 is SGDLS and CDR2 YYNGEE. The CDR3 sequence is CASSVAMRGGTGELFF. CDR3 nucleotides: TGTGCCAGCAGCGTAGCGATGCGGGGCGGCACCGGGGAGCTGTTTTTT.

This clonotype was detected many times. This sequence joins TRBV5-1 and TRBJ1-2; possible D gene TRBD1, 6 bases. Per germline, CDR1 SGHRS and CDR2 YFSETQ. The CDR3 is made up of 15 amino acids. Deletions cut 5 bases from V and 3 bases from J, with 17 bases between. The CDR3, as DNA: TGCGCCAGCAGACGGGGCTCGGGGGCGGACTATGGCTACACCTTC. Amino acids: CASRRGSGADYGYTF.

This clonotype was counted a few times. The chain is built from TRBV6-6 and TRBJ2-1, with a tentative D call TRBD1 (6 bases). V was pared by 0 bases and J by 6 bases, with 9 bases between. This CDR3 region has 14 residues. Germline V gives CDR1 MNHNY, CDR2 SVGAGI (reference sequence). CDR3: CASSYSQGGNEQFF. The CDR3 DNA is TGTGCCAGCAGTTACTCTCAAGGGGGCAATGAGCAGTTCTTC.

The chain employs TRBV9 and TRBJ2-3; D may correspond to TRBD1 or TRBD2 (5 bases each). The CDR3 extends over 16 amino acids. Germline V CDR1 and CDR2: SGDLS, YYNGEE. Trimming took off 0 bases at V and 0 bases at J, with 11 bases between the two ends. Here the CDR3 DNA reads TGTGCCAGCAGCGTAGGGGACCGCTCTAGCACAGATACGCAGTATTTT. Protein product: CASSVGDRSSTDTQYF.

This clonotype occurred many times. The rearrangement links TRBV3-1 to TRBJ2-1, with TRBD2 matching 9 bases. V lost 1 base to trimming and J lost 6 bases; unmatched junction nucleotides: 1. This CDR3 has 14 amino acids. Germline CDR1 LGHDT, CDR2 YNNKEL (reference sequence). CDR3 loop: CASSQGRGGNEQFF. The CDR3 DNA reads as TGTGCCAGCAGCCAAGGGCGGGGGGGCAATGAGCAGTTCTTC.

This clonotype turned up a few times. This chain connects TRBV25-1 to TRBJ1-5, with D tentatively TRBD1 (5 bases). The length of the CDR3 is 13 residues. Deletions cut 11 bases from V and 3 bases from J, with 14 bases between. Germline CDR1 MGHDK, CDR2 SYGVNS. CDR3 protein: CAGPPGINQPQHF. Written as DNA, the CDR3 is TGTGCCGGTCCCCCAGGGATCAATCAGCCCCAGCATTTT.

This clonotype was observed many times. The V gene is TRBV30, the J gene TRBJ1-1, with TRBD1 matching 9 bases. This CDR3 is 13 amino acids long. CDR1 and CDR2 (germline): GTSNPN, SVGIG (reference sequence). The CDR3 coding sequence is TGTGCTTGCGACAGGGGGAAGAACACTGAAGCTTTCTTT. Protein sequence: CACDRGKNTEAFF.

This chain uses TRBV20-1 with TRBJ1-5; perhaps TRBD1 as D (6 bases). Germline loops: CDR1 DFQATT, CDR2 SNEGSKA (reference sequence). The CDR3 runs to 15 residues. V gave up 3 bases and J gave up 8 bases, with 20 bases separating them. Written as DNA, the CDR3 is TGCAGTGCTAGGGGGGGACACCGCGGGAACGAGCCCCAGCATTTT. The encoded protein is CSARGGHRGNEPQHF.

As concerns this clonotype: It may be a read error: a sequence one base away is much more abundant. The CDR3 sequence is CVSLGAGELFF. The CDR3 nucleotides are TGTGTCAGCTTAGGGGCCGGGGAGCTGTTTTTT. V usage is TRBV7-9 and J usage is TRBJ2-2; tentative D call: TRBD1 (5 bases). The CDR3 runs to 11 residues. Germline V gene lookup returns CDR1 SEHNR and CDR2 FQNEAQ (reference sequence). Filled out from reference TRBV7-9 and TRBJ2-2, the complete variable domain reads DTGVSQNPRHKITKRGQNVTFRCDPISEHNRLYWYRQTLGQGPEFLTYFQNEAQLEKSRLLSDRFSAERPKGSFSTLEIQRTEQGDSAMYLCVSLGAGELFFGEGSRLTVL.

This clonotype was recorded many times. CDR3 nucleotide sequence: TGCAGCTTACAGGGGAGCAGGGGAAATGAGCAGTTCTTC. Translated, it gives CSLQGSRGNEQFF. The chain carries TRBV20-1 and TRBJ2-1; TRBD1 matches at 7 bases. The CDR3 runs to 13 residues. Germline V gene sequence: CDR1 DFQATT, CDR2 SNEGSKA (reference sequence).

This clonotype has at least ten counts. The genes are TRBV5-1 and TRBJ2-1, with 12 bases matching TRBD1. Trimming cost V 5 bases and J 5 bases; bases outside gene matches: 8. Germline CDR1 SGHRS, CDR2 YFSETQ. The CDR3 loop spans 16 amino acids. CDR3 sequence: CASRGQGARKNNEQFF. In DNA, the CDR3 is TGCGCCAGCAGGGGACAGGGGGCTCGGAAGAACAATGAGCAGTTCTTC.

V gene TRBV12-3 or TRBV12-4 combines with J gene TRBJ1-1; D perhaps matches TRBD1 (5 bases). Trimming cost V 6 bases and J 4 bases, with 21 bases left between them. The CDR3 totals 16 residues. The CDR3 spells CASSSEGMRGSTEAFF. The CDR3 DNA reads TGTGCCAGCAGCTCCGAGGGGATGAGGGGCTCCACTGAAGCTTTCTTT.

The V and J genes are TRBV25-1 and TRBJ1-2; 7 bases match TRBD1. Germline V lookup: CDR1 MGHDK, CDR2 SYGVNS. Trimming cost V 8 bases and J 6 bases; bases outside gene matches: 15. This CDR3 region has 15 residues. The CDR3 spells CASSSLTGQSDGYTF. CDR3 DNA: TGTGCCAGCTCCAGTCTGACGGGACAGAGCGATGGCTACACCTTC.

This clonotype was recorded many times. The rearrangement links TRBV13 to TRBJ2-7, with TRBD2 identical over 11 bases. This CDR3 spans 15 amino acids. Germline loops: CDR1 PRHDT, CDR2 FYEKMQ (reference sequence). The V segment lost 2 bases and the J segment 2 bases; nucleotides outside the gene matches: 2. In DNA, the CDR3 is TGTGCCAGCAGCTTACTAGCGGGGGGTACCTACGAGCAGTACTTC. Translation: CASSLLAGGTYEQYF.

About this clonotype itself: A much larger clone sits a single nucleotide away, making a read error possible. V is TRBV6-1 and J is TRBJ1-2; tentatively, D is TRBD1 (6 bases). V shed 5 bases and J shed 6 bases, with 16 bases lying between them. CDR1 is MNHNS, CDR2 SASEGT, per germline. This CDR3 comprises 14 residues. The DNA of the CDR3 is TGTGCCAGCAGTAAACAGGGAGTCTACCATGGCTACACCTTC. It translates to CASSKQGVYHGYTF.

This clonotype was seen many times. The rearrangement joins TRBV20-1 to TRBJ2-1; a weak D match, TRBD2 (5 bases). Germline-derived CDR1 and CDR2 are DFQATT and SNEGSKA (reference sequence). There are 14 residues in the CDR3. The V end was cut by 5 bases, the J end by 6 bases, with 17 bases between. The CDR3 coding sequence is TGCAGTGCTTTCTCCGGGATTAGCCCCAATGAGCAGTTCTTC. It yields the protein CSAFSGISPNEQFF.

This clonotype has ten or more counts. CDR3 amino acids: CSAARGQTNEKLFF. The CDR3 nucleotides are TGCAGCGCCGCCCGGGGACAGACAAATGAAAAACTGTTTTTT. V is TRBV29-1 and J is TRBJ1-4, with 7 positions matching TRBD1. The J segment lost 5 bases and the V segment lost 7 bases, leaving 10 bases of the junction unmatched. Germline CDR1 is SQVTM and CDR2 is ANQGSEA. CDR3 length: 14 amino acids.

This clonotype was counted at least ten times. J is TRBJ2-5 and V is TRBV3-1, with D perhaps matching TRBD1 (6 bases). The CDR3 totals 14 residues. Germline CDR1 is LGHDT and CDR2 is YNNKEL (reference sequence). Trimming shortened V by 3 bases and J by 4 bases, and 12 bases separated the two germline ends. This CDR3 is CASSHADRPETQYF. In DNA form, the CDR3 reads TGTGCCAGCAGCCATGCTGACAGGCCAGAGACCCAGTACTTC.

This clonotype showed up many times. The rearrangement uses TRBV5-5 and TRBJ2-2, with D perhaps being TRBD1 or TRBD2 (6 bases each). CDR1 and CDR2 from the germline V gene are SGHKS and YYEKEE (reference sequence). Trimming took 4 bases from V and 4 from J, leaving 17 bases between them. The CDR3 covers 16 residues. In nucleotides, the CDR3 is TGTGCCAGCAGCCCGGAGGGGGTTAGGATCACCGGGGAGCTGTTTTTT. Encoded protein: CASSPEGVRITGELFF. Drawing the rest from reference TRBV5-5 and TRBJ2-2, the complete variable domain is DAGVTQSPTHLIKTRGQQVTLRCSPISGHKSVSWYQQVLGQGPQFIFQYYEKEERGRGNFPDRFSARQFPNYSSELNVNALLLGDSALYLCASSPEGVRITGELFFGEGSRLTVL.

The rearrangement uses TRBV5-1 and TRBJ1-1; TRBD1 agrees at 9 bases. The V segment lost 2 bases and the J segment 5 bases; nucleotides outside the gene matches: 10. CDR1 is SGHRS, CDR2 YFSETQ, per germline. The CDR3 sequence is 16 residues long. CDR3 sequence reads: CASSFGLRDRATEAFF. CDR3 DNA sequence: TGCGCCAGCAGCTTTGGTCTCCGGGACAGGGCAACTGAAGCTTTCTTT.

Many counts were recorded for this clonotype. The chain is built from TRBV2 and TRBJ2-5; D tentatively reads TRBD1 or TRBD2 (5 bases each). V shed 8 bases and J shed 8 bases, with 18 bases lying between them. The CDR3 is made up of 13 amino acids. The germline gives CDR1 SNHLY, CDR2 FYNNEI. The DNA for the CDR3 is TGTGCCAGCGGATCCGGGACGGTGGTCACCCAGTACTTC. Translation: CASGSGTVVTQYF.

This clonotype occurred many times. V and J are TRBV3-1 and TRBJ2-5; no reliable D call. The CDR3 has 13 amino acids. Germline V CDR1 and CDR2: LGHDT, YNNKEL (reference sequence). V was clipped by 5 bases and J by 4 bases, with 11 bases between them. CDR3 bases: TGTGCCAGCAGCTCCTCATTCGGAGAGACCCAGTACTTC. Its translation is CASSSSFGETQYF.